These 9 T cell receptor beta chains share one sample of origin, sequenced in a study of shared clonotypes between healthy human individuals. TCRdb's table, derived via immunoSEQ multiplex PCR, lists solely in-frame clones and lacks some. The sample consists of 2 million to 2.5 million clones, under 95% of them appearing once. Sequences were obtained from naive CD4+ T cells from PBMCs. Subset meaning: CD45RA+ positively selected. Source of these receptors: a young man in good health. Some clones in this sample may be carry-over from other donors' samples.

The chain recombines TRBV27 with TRBJ2-7, with D possibly matching TRBD2 (5 bases). Germline lookup yields CDR1 MNHEY and CDR2 SMNVEV (reference sequence). V was trimmed by 0 bases and J by 3 bases, leaving 15 bases between them. This CDR3 is 16 amino acids long. The CDR3 DNA is TGTGCCAGCAGTTTATCTACTCCCCGGGGATGCTACGAGCAGTACTTC. The encoded protein is CASSLSTPRGCYEQYF.

The chain joins TRBV18 to TRBJ1-1; perhaps TRBD1 as D (6 bases). This CDR3 contains 14 residues. Germline V gives CDR1 KGHSH, CDR2 LQKENI. Trimming stripped 3 bases from V and 3 bases from J, with 11 bases between. In DNA form, the CDR3 reads TGTGCCAGCTCACCCCGGACAGACGACACTGAAGCTTTCTTT. Protein: CASSPRTDDTEAFF. Full variable domain (missing parts from reference TRBV18 and TRBJ1-1): NAGVMQNPRHLVRRRGQEARLRCSPMKGHSHVYWYRQLPEEGLKFMVYLQKENIIDESGMPKERFSAEFPKEGPSILRIQQVVRGDSAAYFCASSPRTDDTEAFFGQGTRLTVV.

V usage is TRBV10-3 and J usage is TRBJ1-5; 8 bases fit TRBD1. The CDR3 consists of 16 residues. CDR1 and CDR2 (germline): ENHRY, SYGVKD. Unmatched junction bases numbered 8, after V lost 0 bases and J lost 7 bases. The CDR3 DNA follows: TGTGCCATCAGTGAGTCCCTGACAGGGGTCAACCAGCCCCAGCATTTT. It yields the protein CAISESLTGVNQPQHF.

This sequence joins TRBV14 and TRBJ2-7; 9 positions agree with TRBD1. This CDR3 region has 13 residues. V lost 4 bases, J lost 9 bases, and 7 bases stayed unmatched. Germline V gives CDR1 SGHDN, CDR2 FVKESK. CDR3 loop: CASSRGTGGWQYF. DNA of the CDR3: TGTGCCAGCAGCCGAGGAACAGGGGGCTGGCAGTACTTC.

V and J are TRBV18 and TRBJ2-3, with 9 bases lining up with TRBD1. Germline-derived CDR1 and CDR2 are KGHSH and LQKENI. Trimming at V came to 3 bases and at J to 2 bases, leaving 3 bases not matched to a gene. The CDR3 has 15 residues. In nucleotides, the CDR3 is TGTGCCAGCTCACCCAAACAGGGGGCCACAGATACGCAGTATTTT. Translated: CASSPKQGATDTQYF.

This chain joins TRBV2 and TRBJ2-7; unclear D gene. Germline CDR1 reads SNHLY; CDR2 reads FYNNEI. The CDR3 is made up of 12 amino acids. Trimming left V 8 bases short and J 0 bases short, with 8 bases between. CDR3 coding DNA: TGTGCCAGCGTGGAGAGCTCCTACGAGCAGTACTTC. This sequence encodes CASVESSYEQYF.

With regard to this clone: Other DNA sequences in this sample translate to the same CDR3. This chain links TRBV5-1 with TRBJ2-5; D perhaps matches TRBD1 (5 bases). Germline lookup yields CDR1 SGHRS and CDR2 YFSETQ. V lost 4 bases and J 2 bases, leaving 9 bases between the germline ends. The CDR3 runs to 13 residues. CDR3 nucleotides: TGCGCCAGCAGCCCCCGGACACAAGAGACCCAGTACTTC. Its protein product is CASSPRTQETQYF.

This clone showed up just once. This chain connects TRBV10-3 to TRBJ1-5, with D possibly being TRBD1 (6 bases). The V and J ends lost 8 bases and 7 bases respectively, with 15 bases between them. The CDR3 is 13 amino acids. Germline CDR1 ENHRY, CDR2 SYGVKD. CDR3 bases: TGTGCCATCGGCGCAGGGGAGGAACAGCCCCAGCATTTT. Its protein product is CAIGAGEEQPQHF.

The chain combines TRBV28 with TRBJ2-5; 7 bases are shared with TRBD1. Germline V gene lookup returns CDR1 MDHEN and CDR2 SYDVKM. V lost 5 bases and J lost 3; bases outside the gene matches: 3. This CDR3 region has 13 residues. CDR3 sequence (DNA): TGTGCCAGCAGTATTCAGGGGGAAGAGACCCAGTACTTC. Its protein product is CASSIQGEETQYF.